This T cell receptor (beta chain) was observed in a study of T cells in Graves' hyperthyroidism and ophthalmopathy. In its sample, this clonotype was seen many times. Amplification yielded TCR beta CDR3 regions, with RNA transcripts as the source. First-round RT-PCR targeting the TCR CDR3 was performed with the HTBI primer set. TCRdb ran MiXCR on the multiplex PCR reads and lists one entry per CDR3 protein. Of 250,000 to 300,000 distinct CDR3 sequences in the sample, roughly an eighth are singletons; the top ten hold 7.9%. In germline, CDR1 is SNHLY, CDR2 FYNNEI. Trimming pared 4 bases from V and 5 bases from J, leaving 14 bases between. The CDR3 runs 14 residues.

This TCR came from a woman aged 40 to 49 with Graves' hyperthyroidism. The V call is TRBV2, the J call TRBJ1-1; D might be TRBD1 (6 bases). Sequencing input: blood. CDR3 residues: CASSATGQGTEAFF. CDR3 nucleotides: TGTGCCAGCAGTGCCACAGGGCAAGGAACTGAAGCTTTCTTT.